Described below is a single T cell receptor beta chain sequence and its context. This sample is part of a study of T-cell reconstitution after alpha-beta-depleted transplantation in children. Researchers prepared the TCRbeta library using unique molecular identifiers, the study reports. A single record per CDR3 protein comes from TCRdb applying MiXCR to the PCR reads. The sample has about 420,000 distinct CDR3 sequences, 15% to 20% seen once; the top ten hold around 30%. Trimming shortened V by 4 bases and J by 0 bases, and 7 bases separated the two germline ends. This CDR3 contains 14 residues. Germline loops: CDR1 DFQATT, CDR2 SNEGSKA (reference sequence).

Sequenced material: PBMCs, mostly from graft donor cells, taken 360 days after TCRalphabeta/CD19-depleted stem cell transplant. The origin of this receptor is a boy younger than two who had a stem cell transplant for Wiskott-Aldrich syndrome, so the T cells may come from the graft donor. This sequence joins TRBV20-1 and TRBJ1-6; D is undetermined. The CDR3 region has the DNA TGCAGTGCTATAGCAGGCTCCTATAATTCACCCCTCCACTTT. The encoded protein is CSAIAGSYNSPLHF.